Below, 28 T cell receptor beta chains from the same sample are listed, as sequenced in a study of blood T cell repertoires in COVID-19. Method: immunoSEQ multiplex PCR; TCRdb's copy keeps in-frame clones and lacks some. The sample records 50,000 to 60,000 clones, 75% to 95% being singletons. Sequencing input: peripheral blood. These receptor sequences come from a man in his forties with acute or convalescent COVID-19.

The CDR3 is CASSLGEQGYYGYTF. In nucleotides, the CDR3 is TGTGCCAGCAGCTTGGGGGAGCAGGGGTACTATGGCTACACCTTC. The chain carries TRBV5-4 and TRBJ1-2, with D possibly matching TRBD1 (6 bases). V shed 0 bases and J shed 3 bases, with 12 bases lying between them. Germline CDR1 and CDR2: SGHNT and YYREEE (reference sequence). CDR3 length: 15 amino acids. The whole variable domain, remainder taken from reference TRBV5-4 and TRBJ1-2, is ETGVTQSPTHLIKTRGQQVTLRCSSQSGHNTVSWYQQALGQGPQFIFQYYREEENGRGNFPPRFSGLQFPNYSSELNVNALELDDSALYLCASSLGEQGYYGYTFGSGTRLTVV.

The CDR3 region has the DNA TGTGCCAGCAGACGGGACAGTGTGAACACTGAAGCTTTCTTT. It codes for CASRRDSVNTEAFF. The rearrangement uses TRBV3-1 (or the pseudogene TRBV3-2) and TRBJ1-1; TRBD1 matches at 7 bases. Trimming took 6 bases from V and 0 from J; bases not matched to a gene: 4. The germline CDR1 and CDR2 sequences are LGHDT and YNNKEL (reference sequence). CDR3 length: 14 amino acids.

The CDR3: CASSHPRLAAIDSYNEQFF. The CDR3 nucleotides read TGTGCCAGCAGCCACCCTAGGCTAGCGGCAATAGACTCCTACAATGAGCAGTTCTTC. The chain combines TRBV11-3 with TRBJ2-1; 7 nucleotides match TRBD2. J was trimmed by 0 bases and V by 5 bases; bases with no gene match: 16. Germline V lookup: CDR1 SGHNT, CDR2 YENEEA. The CDR3 extends over 19 amino acids.

The chain recombines TRBV5-8 with TRBJ2-3; 12 nucleotides agree with TRBD2. Trimming cost V 0 bases and J 15 bases; bases outside gene matches: 11. Germline CDR1 SGHTS, CDR2 YDEGEE. The CDR3 loop spans 15 amino acids. Written as DNA, the CDR3 is TGTGCCAGCAGCTTGGCCCTGACTAGCGGGAGAGCTAAATATTTT. As protein: CASSLALTSGRAKYF.

The CDR3 here is CASSDYGSYEQYF. Here the CDR3 DNA reads TGTGCCAGCAGTGACTACGGCTCCTACGAGCAGTACTTC. This chain uses TRBV2 with TRBJ2-7; D gene uncertain. CDR1 SNHLY and CDR2 FYNNEI come from the germline V gene. V was shortened by 3 bases and J by 0 bases, with 6 bases between the two germline ends. This CDR3 comprises 13 residues.

This chain links TRBV2 with TRBJ2-1; 12 nucleotides match TRBD2. The CDR3 has 14 residues. CDR1 SNHLY and CDR2 FYNNEI come from the germline V gene. The junction had 2 bases not matched to a gene; V was cut back by 5 bases and J by 6 bases. CDR3 region: CASSLAGGSNEQFF. The CDR3 DNA reads TGTGCCAGCAGTCTAGCGGGAGGGTCCAATGAGCAGTTCTTC.

This rearrangement joins TRBV18 to TRBJ2-2; TRBD2 aligns across 7 bases. V shed 1 base, J shed 0 bases, and the junction held 8 bases outside the gene matches. CDR3 length: 18 amino acids. The V gene's germline CDR1 is KGHSH and CDR2 LQKENI. CDR3 nucleotides: TGTGCCAGCTCACCACTTGAGGGGAGGGGCGCGAACACCGGGGAGCTGTTTTTT. This translates into CASSPLEGRGANTGELFF.

This chain uses TRBV12-5 with TRBJ1-2, with D tentatively TRBD1 (5 bases). The CDR3 has 12 residues. Trimming removed 9 bases at V and 7 bases at J, with 15 bases between. The germline V gene encodes CDR1 LGHNT and CDR2 FRNRAP. In DNA form, the CDR3 reads TGTGCTAGGGGGCGGGATGGCGGTGGCTACACCTTC. Protein product: CARGRDGGGYTF.

This sequence joins TRBV10-1 and TRBJ2-7; possible D gene TRBD2, 6 bases. The germline V gene has CDR1 WNHNN and CDR2 SYGVQD (reference sequence). The ends were cut back, 8 bases at V and 5 bases at J, with 16 bases in the middle. This CDR3 spans 13 amino acids. The DNA of the CDR3 is TGCGCCAGCGGGGGGTCCCCTGGCGACGAGCAGTACTTC. Amino acids: CASGGSPGDEQYF.

The genes are TRBV14 and TRBJ1-2, with D unresolved. Per germline, CDR1 SGHDN and CDR2 FVKESK. Trimming took off 0 bases at V and 7 bases at J, with 12 bases between the two ends. This CDR3 has 14 residues. The CDR3 loop reads CASSQDLQVRGYTF. CDR3 DNA sequence: TGTGCCAGCAGCCAAGATCTCCAGGTTCGTGGCTACACCTTC. Supplemented by reference TRBV14 and TRBJ1-2, the full variable domain reads EAGVTQFPSHSVIEKGQTVTLRCDPISGHDNLYWYRRVMGKEIKFLLHFVKESKQDESGMPNNRFLAERTGGTYSTLKVQPAELEDSGVYFCASSQDLQVRGYTFGSGTRLTVV.

This rearrangement joins TRBV7-9 to TRBJ2-1; the match to TRBD2 covers 9 bases. This CDR3 has 17 amino acids. The V segment lost 5 bases and the J segment 5 bases; nucleotides outside the gene matches: 13. Germline loops: CDR1 SEHNR, CDR2 FQNEAQ (reference sequence). The CDR3 reads CASSPQSGVAGDNEQFF. The CDR3 coding sequence is TGTGCCAGCAGCCCCCAATCGGGGGTAGCGGGAGACAATGAGCAGTTCTTC. The variable domain in full, completed from reference TRBV7-9 and TRBJ2-1, reads DTGVSQNPRHKITKRGQNVTFRCDPISEHNRLYWYRQTLGQGPEFLTYFQNEAQLEKSRLLSDRFSAERPKGSFSTLEIQRTEQGDSAMYLCASSPQSGVAGDNEQFFGPGTRLTVL.

The genes are TRBV6-5 and TRBJ1-1, with a tentative D call TRBD1 (5 bases). The CDR3 loop spans 14 amino acids. Germline V lookup: CDR1 MNHEY, CDR2 SVGAGI. Between the trimmed V and J ends, which lost 6 bases and 1 base, there was a span of 12 bases. CDR3 DNA sequence: TGTGCCAGCAGACCCCGACAGAGGAACACTGAAGCTTTCTTT. Protein sequence: CASRPRQRNTEAFF.

The chain combines TRBV3-1 (or the pseudogene TRBV3-2) with TRBJ1-1; 7 bases are shared with TRBD1. The CDR3 runs 16 residues. Germline loops: CDR1 LGHDT, CDR2 YNNKEL (reference sequence). V trimming: 2 bases; J trimming: 0 bases; junction bases outside the gene matches: 6. The CDR3 DNA is TGTGCCAGCAGCCAAAACAACAGGGGACTGAACACTGAAGCTTTCTTT. Translating gives CASSQNNRGLNTEAFF.

This clone appeared a few times. J is TRBJ2-1 and V is TRBV6-1; 10 bases are shared with TRBD2. V was clipped by 1 base and J by 4 bases; unmatched bases: 1. Germline CDR1 is MNHNS and CDR2 is SASEGT. This CDR3 contains 15 residues. The CDR3 loop reads CASSEEAGGYNEQFF. As DNA, the CDR3 is TGTGCCAGCAGTGAAGAAGCGGGAGGGTACAATGAGCAGTTCTTC.

The chain carries TRBV5-6 and TRBJ2-7, with 9 bases aligning to TRBD1. The germline gives CDR1 SGHDT, CDR2 YYEEEE. The CDR3 is made up of 15 amino acids. After removal of 4 bases from V and 1 base from J, the junction contained 6 bases not matched to a gene. CDR3 nucleotides: TGTGCCAGCAGCGCTTCCGGGACAGGGTCCTACGAGCAGTACTTC. It specifies CASSASGTGSYEQYF.

The J gene is TRBJ2-1, the V gene TRBV11-2; the D is unclear. This CDR3 comprises 15 residues. The V gene lost 3 bases and the J gene lost 2 bases, with 11 bases spanning the gap. CDR1 SGHAT and CDR2 FQNNGV come from the germline V gene. The CDR3 DNA reads TGTGCCAGCAGCTTGGCCCTCGCCACCTACAATGAGCAGTTCTTC. Protein sequence: CASSLALATYNEQFF.

The rearrangement uses TRBV25-1 and TRBJ2-1; D is possibly TRBD2 (6 bases). Looked up from germline, CDR1 is MGHDK and CDR2 is SYGVNS. The V and J ends lost 5 bases and 3 bases respectively, with 14 bases between them. The CDR3 is made up of 15 amino acids. The CDR3 is CASSRRGTRYNEQFF. CDR3 coding DNA: TGTGCCAGCAGTAGACGGGGGACGCGCTACAATGAGCAGTTCTTC. Combining the CDR3 with reference TRBV25-1 and TRBJ2-1 gives the whole variable domain EADIYQTPRYLVIGTGKKITLECSQTMGHDKMYWYQQDPGMELHLIHYSYGVNSTEKGDLSSESTVSRIRTEHFPLTLESARPSHTSQYLCASSRRGTRYNEQFFGPGTRLTVL.

The V and J genes are TRBV5-4 and TRBJ1-2; TRBD1 aligns across 11 bases. The germline V gene encodes CDR1 SGHNT and CDR2 YYREEE (reference sequence). The CDR3 spans 14 residues. The ends lost 4 bases at V and 8 bases at J; junction bases unmatched: 7. The CDR3 nucleotides are TGTGCCAGCAGCCGAGGACAGGGGGCGTACGGCTACACCTTC. Residues: CASSRGQGAYGYTF.

This clone was counted once. The rearrangement joins TRBV19 to TRBJ1-6; D may be TRBD1 (6 bases). This CDR3 has 15 amino acids. Trimming cost V 8 bases and J 8 bases, with 19 bases left between them. Germline-derived CDR1 and CDR2 are LNHDA and SQIVND (reference sequence). CDR3 amino acids: CASVPGHLSDSPLHF. The CDR3 DNA reads TGTGCCAGTGTCCCGGGACACTTAAGCGATTCACCCCTCCACTTT.

This chain uses TRBV5-6 with TRBJ2-1; weak D call: TRBD2 (5 bases). Germline lookup yields CDR1 SGHDT and CDR2 YYEEEE. Trimming took off 0 bases at V and 8 bases at J, with 15 bases between the two ends. CDR3 length equals 15 residues. The CDR3 coding sequence is TGTGCCAGCAGCTTGGGACGAGAGCTTAGCGATGAGCAGTTCTTC. Translation: CASSLGRELSDEQFF. Full variable domain (missing parts from reference TRBV5-6 and TRBJ2-1): DAGVTQSPTHLIKTRGQQVTLRCSPKSGHDTVSWYQQALGQGPQFIFQYYEEEERQRGNFPDRFSGHQFPNYSSELNVNALLLGDSALYLCASSLGRELSDEQFFGPGTRLTVL.

The chain carries TRBV7-2 and TRBJ1-1; D possibly corresponds to TRBD1 (6 bases). This CDR3 has 15 amino acids. Trimming took off 6 bases at V and 4 bases at J, with 18 bases between the two ends. The V gene's germline CDR1 is SGHTA and CDR2 FQGNSA. CDR3 bases: TGTGCCAGCAGACTGGGGGGGGCGGCGGGCACTGAAGCTTTCTTT. Its protein product is CASRLGGAAGTEAFF.

The chain has TRBV25-1 and TRBJ1-5; 10 bases are shared with TRBD1. CDR1 and CDR2 (germline): MGHDK, SYGVNS. CDR3 size: 15 residues. V trimming: 4 bases; J trimming: 1 base; junction bases outside the gene matches: 1. Here the CDR3 DNA reads TGTGCCAGCAGTGCGGGACAGGGGAGCAATCAGCCCCAGCATTTT. Translation: CASSAGQGSNQPQHF.

The V and J genes are TRBV5-1 and TRBJ1-2; weak D call: TRBD1 (6 bases). Per germline, CDR1 SGHRS and CDR2 YFSETQ. The CDR3 is 13 residues long. V was trimmed by 3 bases and J by 6 bases, leaving 12 bases between them. For the CDR3, the DNA is TGCGCCAGCAGCTCGGCGGGGGCCGATGGCTACACCTTC. The encoded protein is CASSSAGADGYTF. Complete variable domain (other parts from reference TRBV5-1 and TRBJ1-2): KAGVTQTPRYLIKTRGQQVTLSCSPISGHRSVSWYQQTPGQGLQFLFEYFSETQRNKGNFPGRFSGRQFSNSRSEMNVSTLELGDSALYLCASSSAGADGYTFGSGTRLTVV.

The rearrangement uses TRBV7-2 and TRBJ1-1; possible D gene TRBD1, 6 bases. Deletions cut 8 bases from V and 5 bases from J, with 15 bases between. Looked up from germline, CDR1 is SGHTA and CDR2 is FQGNSA. This CDR3 contains 13 residues. In DNA form, the CDR3 reads TGTGCCAGCGGTAAGCAGGGGCAGACTGAAGCTTTCTTT. Its protein product is CASGKQGQTEAFF.

V and J are TRBV7-2 and TRBJ1-3; 11 bases are shared with TRBD1. CDR3 length equals 16 residues. From germline, CDR1 is SGHTA and CDR2 FQGNSA. Trimming cost V 5 bases and J 3 bases; bases outside gene matches: 6. The CDR3 DNA is TGTGCCAGCAGCCCCCGGACAGGGGGCCTTGGAAACACCATATATTTT. This gives the protein CASSPRTGGLGNTIYF. The full variable domain, its missing parts supplied by reference TRBV7-2 and TRBJ1-3, is GAGVSQSPSNKVTEKGKDVELRCDPISGHTALYWYRQSLGQGLEFLIYFQGNSAPDKSGLPSDRFSAERTGGSVSTLTIQRTQQEDSAVYLCASSPRTGGLGNTIYFGEGSWLTVV.

The chain joins TRBV27 to TRBJ2-1, with 11 nucleotides matching TRBD2. CDR3 length: 19 residues. Germline V gene lookup returns CDR1 MNHEY and CDR2 SMNVEV (reference sequence). With V trimmed by 3 bases and J by 3 bases, 13 bases remained unmatched. CDR3 nucleotides: TGTGCCAGCAGTTTGGATAATCTAGCGGGGGGTCCCCTCTACAATGAGCAGTTCTTC. As protein: CASSLDNLAGGPLYNEQFF.

A single count supports this clone. V usage is TRBV4-2 and J usage is TRBJ2-7; TRBD1 matches 9 bases. V shed 2 bases, J shed 6 bases, and the junction held 8 bases outside the gene matches. CDR1 and CDR2 (germline): LGHNA, YNFKEQ. CDR3 length equals 15 residues. The CDR3, as DNA: TGTGCCAGCAGCCAAACCGGGACAGGGAATGGCGAGCAGTACTTC. This translates into CASSQTGTGNGEQYF.

This clone was seen only once. V usage is TRBV6-1 and J usage is TRBJ1-6; D unclear. With 1 base removed from V and 9 bases from J, the gap between germline ends came to 16 bases. The CDR3 runs to 16 residues. Germline V lookup: CDR1 MNHNS, CDR2 SASEGT. CDR3: CASSEEGEPFSSPLHF. CDR3 nucleotide sequence: TGTGCCAGCAGTGAAGAAGGAGAGCCGTTTAGTTCACCCCTCCACTTT.